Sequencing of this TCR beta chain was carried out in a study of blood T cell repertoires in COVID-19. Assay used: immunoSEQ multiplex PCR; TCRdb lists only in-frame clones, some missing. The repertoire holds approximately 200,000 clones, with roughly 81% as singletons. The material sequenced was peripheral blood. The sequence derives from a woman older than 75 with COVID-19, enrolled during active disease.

CDR3 DNA sequence: TGTGCCAGCAGCGAAGGGCCTTACAATGAGCAGTTCTTC. It codes for CASSEGPYNEQFF. The chain carries TRBV14 and TRBJ2-1; D is unclear. Germline CDR1 and CDR2: SGHDN and FVKESK. This CDR3 has 13 amino acids. The germline V and J ends were trimmed by 5 bases and 4 bases, with 9 bases remaining between them.